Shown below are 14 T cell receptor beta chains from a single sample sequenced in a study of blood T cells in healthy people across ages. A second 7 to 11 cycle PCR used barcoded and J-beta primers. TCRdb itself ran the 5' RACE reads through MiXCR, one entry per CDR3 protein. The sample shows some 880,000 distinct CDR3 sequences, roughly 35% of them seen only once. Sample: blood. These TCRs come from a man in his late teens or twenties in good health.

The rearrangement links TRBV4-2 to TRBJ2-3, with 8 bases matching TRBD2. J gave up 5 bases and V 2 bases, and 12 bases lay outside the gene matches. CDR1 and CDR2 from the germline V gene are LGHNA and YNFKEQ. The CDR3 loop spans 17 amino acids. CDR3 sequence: CASSQSVQRERIDTQYF. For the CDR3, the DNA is TGTGCCAGCAGCCAATCGGTCCAGCGGGAGAGAATAGATACGCAGTATTTT.

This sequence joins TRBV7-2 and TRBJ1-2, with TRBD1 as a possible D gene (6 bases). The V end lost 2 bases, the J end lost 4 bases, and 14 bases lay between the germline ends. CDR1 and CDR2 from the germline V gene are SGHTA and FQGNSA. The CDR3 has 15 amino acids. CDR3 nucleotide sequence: TGTGCCAGCAGCTTACTTACAGGGAACCTCTATGGCTACACCTTC. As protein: CASSLLTGNLYGYTF.

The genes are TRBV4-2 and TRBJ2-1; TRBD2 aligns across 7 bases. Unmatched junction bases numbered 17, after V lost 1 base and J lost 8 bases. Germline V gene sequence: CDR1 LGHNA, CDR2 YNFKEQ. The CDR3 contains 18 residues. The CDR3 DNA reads TGTGCCAGCAGCCAAGCTATAGTTCGGGGGGAATTAAGGGATGAGCAGTTCTTC. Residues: CASSQAIVRGELRDEQFF.

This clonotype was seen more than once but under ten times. The CDR3 loop reads CASSPTASGGPNEQFF. The DNA of the CDR3 is TGTGCCAGCAGCCCCACCGCCAGCGGGGGTCCCAATGAGCAGTTCTTC. The rearrangement joins TRBV12-3 or TRBV12-4 to TRBJ2-1, with TRBD2 identical over 8 bases. J lost 6 bases, V lost 6 bases, and 13 bases had no gene match. The length of the CDR3 is 16 residues.

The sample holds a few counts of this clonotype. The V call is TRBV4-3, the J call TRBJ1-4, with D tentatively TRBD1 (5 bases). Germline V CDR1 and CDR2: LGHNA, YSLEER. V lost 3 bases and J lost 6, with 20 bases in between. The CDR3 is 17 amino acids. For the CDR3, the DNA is TGCGCCAGCAGCCAGGGGGGTATCGGTATGAGGGATGAAAAACTGTTTTTT. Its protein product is CASSQGGIGMRDEKLFF.

The CDR3 DNA reads as TGTGCCATCAGTGGGGCCCGGGACAACAACTATGGCTACACCTTC. This gives the protein CAISGARDNNYGYTF. J is TRBJ1-2 and V is TRBV10-3; possibly TRBD1 for D (6 bases). CDR3 length: 15 amino acids. V shed 4 bases and J shed 2 bases, with 14 bases lying between them. CDR1 is ENHRY, CDR2 SYGVKD, per germline.

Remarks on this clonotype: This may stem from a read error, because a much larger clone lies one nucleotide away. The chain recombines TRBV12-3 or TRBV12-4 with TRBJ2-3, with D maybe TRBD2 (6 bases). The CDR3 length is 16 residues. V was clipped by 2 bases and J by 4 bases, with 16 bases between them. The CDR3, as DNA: TGTGCCAGCAGTTTAAGGGGAAGGGAGGCCGCAGATACGCAGTATTTT. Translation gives CASSLRGREAADTQYF.

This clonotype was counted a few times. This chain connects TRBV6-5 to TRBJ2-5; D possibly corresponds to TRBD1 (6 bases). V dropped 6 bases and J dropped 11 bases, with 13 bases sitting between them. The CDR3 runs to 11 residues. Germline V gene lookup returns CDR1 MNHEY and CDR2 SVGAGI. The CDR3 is CASSVRGEQYF. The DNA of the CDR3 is TGTGCCAGCAGCGTCAGGGGTGAGCAGTACTTC.

In nucleotides, the CDR3 is TGTGCCAGCAGACAAGCCGGCGGGGGGATCTCAGATACGCAGTATTTT. Translated: CASRQAGGGISDTQYF. This chain joins TRBV2 and TRBJ2-3, with 8 bases that match TRBD2. The V gene's germline CDR1 is SNHLY and CDR2 FYNNEI. This CDR3 has 16 residues. With V trimmed by 6 bases and J by 4 bases, 12 bases remained unmatched.

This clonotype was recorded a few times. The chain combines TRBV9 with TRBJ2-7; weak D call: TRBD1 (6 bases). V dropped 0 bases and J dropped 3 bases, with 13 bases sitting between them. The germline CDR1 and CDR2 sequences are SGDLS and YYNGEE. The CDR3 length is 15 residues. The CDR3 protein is CASSVEAGAIYEQYF. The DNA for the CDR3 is TGTGCCAGCAGCGTAGAGGCAGGGGCTATCTACGAGCAGTACTTC.

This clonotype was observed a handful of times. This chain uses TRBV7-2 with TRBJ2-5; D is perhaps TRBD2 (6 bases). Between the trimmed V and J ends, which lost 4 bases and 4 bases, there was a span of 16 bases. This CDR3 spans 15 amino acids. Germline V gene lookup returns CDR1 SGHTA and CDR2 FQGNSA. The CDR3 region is CASSSGGADLETQYF. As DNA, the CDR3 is TGTGCCAGCAGCTCCGGAGGGGCAGATCTAGAGACCCAGTACTTC. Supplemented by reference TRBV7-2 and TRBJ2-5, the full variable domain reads GAGVSQSPSNKVTEKGKDVELRCDPISGHTALYWYRQSLGQGLEFLIYFQGNSAPDKSGLPSDRFSAERTGGSVSTLTIQRTQQEDSAVYLCASSSGGADLETQYFGPGTRLLVL.

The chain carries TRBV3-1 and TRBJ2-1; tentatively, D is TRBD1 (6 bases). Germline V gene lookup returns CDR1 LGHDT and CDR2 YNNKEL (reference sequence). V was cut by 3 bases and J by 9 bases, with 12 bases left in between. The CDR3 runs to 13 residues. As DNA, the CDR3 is TGTGCCAGCAGCCAGTACAGGGATGGTGAGCAGTTCTTC. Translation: CASSQYRDGEQFF.

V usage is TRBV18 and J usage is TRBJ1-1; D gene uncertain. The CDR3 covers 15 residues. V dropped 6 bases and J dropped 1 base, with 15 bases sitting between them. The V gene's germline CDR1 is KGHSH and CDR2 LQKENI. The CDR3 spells CASSRMGAPNTEAFF. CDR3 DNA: TGTGCCAGCTCCCGGATGGGCGCCCCGAACACTGAAGCTTTCTTT.

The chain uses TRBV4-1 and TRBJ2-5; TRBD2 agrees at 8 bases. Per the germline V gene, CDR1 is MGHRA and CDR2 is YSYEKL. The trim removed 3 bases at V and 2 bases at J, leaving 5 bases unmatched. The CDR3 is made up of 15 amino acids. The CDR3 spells CASSHIAGPQETQYF. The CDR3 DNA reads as TGCGCCAGCAGCCATATAGCGGGGCCTCAAGAGACCCAGTACTTC.